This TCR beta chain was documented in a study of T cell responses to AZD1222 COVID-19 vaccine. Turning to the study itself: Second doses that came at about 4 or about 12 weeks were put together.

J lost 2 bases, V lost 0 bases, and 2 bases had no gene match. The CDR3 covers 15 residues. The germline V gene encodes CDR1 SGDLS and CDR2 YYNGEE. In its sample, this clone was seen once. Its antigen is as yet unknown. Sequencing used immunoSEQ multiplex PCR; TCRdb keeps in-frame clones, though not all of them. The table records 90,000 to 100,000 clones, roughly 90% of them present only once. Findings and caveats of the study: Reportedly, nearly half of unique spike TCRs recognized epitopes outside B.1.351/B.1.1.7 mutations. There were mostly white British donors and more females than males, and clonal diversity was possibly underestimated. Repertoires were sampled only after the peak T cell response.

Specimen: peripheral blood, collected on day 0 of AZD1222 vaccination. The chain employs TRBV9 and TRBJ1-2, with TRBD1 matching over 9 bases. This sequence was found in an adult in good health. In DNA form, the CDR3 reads TGTGCCAGCAGCGTAGGGACAGGGGCCAACTATGGCTACACCTTC. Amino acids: CASSVGTGANYGYTF.